These 13 T cell receptor beta chains came from one sample sequenced in a study of T cell responses to AZD1222 COVID-19 vaccine. The repertoire was sequenced with immunoSEQ multiplex PCR; TCRdb's copy has only in-frame clones and lacks some. Among about 56,000 clones, over 70% were seen once, and the ten largest hold roughly 14%. Sequencing used peripheral blood, obtained on day 0 of AZD1222 vaccination. The receptor set was obtained from an adult in good health.

The V call is TRBV7-2, the J call TRBJ1-2; D is undetermined. Trimming took off 2 bases at V and 4 bases at J, with 14 bases between the two ends. CDR1 and CDR2 from the germline V gene are SGHTA and FQGNSA. The CDR3 is 15 amino acids. CDR3 in amino acids: CASSLSPGLFYGYTF. The DNA of the CDR3 is TGTGCCAGCAGCTTAAGTCCCGGACTGTTCTATGGCTACACCTTC.

The chain combines TRBV6-5 with TRBJ2-7; D is undetermined. This CDR3 contains 10 residues. Between the trimmed V and J ends, which lost 4 bases and 8 bases, there was a span of 6 bases. CDR1 is MNHEY and CDR2 is SVGAGI in the germline V gene. DNA of the CDR3: TGTGCCAGCAGTTCCACCCAGCAGTACTTC. Its translation: CASSSTQQYF.

This chain joins TRBV27 and TRBJ1-2; D may be TRBD1 (5 bases). V lost 0 bases, J lost 4 bases, and 9 bases lay in between. CDR3 length: 14 residues. Germline V gene lookup returns CDR1 MNHEY and CDR2 SMNVEV (reference sequence). The CDR3 coding sequence is TGTGCCAGCAGTTTATCGGGCAGGGTCTATGGCTACACCTTC. Its protein product is CASSLSGRVYGYTF.

V is TRBV12-5 and J is TRBJ1-2; D ambiguous. The CDR3 runs to 13 residues. Between the trimmed V and J ends, which lost 2 bases and 2 bases, there was a span of 6 bases. Germline assignment: CDR1 LGHNT and CDR2 FRNRAP. The CDR3 region has the DNA TGTGCTAGTGGTTTGCGCCAGAACTATGGCTACACCTTC. It specifies CASGLRQNYGYTF.

V gene TRBV18 combines with J gene TRBJ2-5; D gene uncertain. The CDR3 extends over 15 amino acids. Trimming left V 0 bases short and J 1 base short, with 9 bases between. The germline CDR1 and CDR2 sequences are KGHSH and LQKENI. Here the CDR3 DNA reads TGTGCCAGCTCACCACCAGGGAAACCCCAAGAGACCCAGTACTTC. This gives the protein CASSPPGKPQETQYF. Using reference TRBV18 and TRBJ2-5 for the parts outside the CDR3, the full variable domain is NAGVMQNPRHLVRRRGQEARLRCSPMKGHSHVYWYRQLPEEGLKFMVYLQKENIIDESGMPKERFSAEFPKEGPSILRIQQVVRGDSAAYFCASSPPGKPQETQYFGPGTRLLVL.

The chain is built from TRBV9 and TRBJ2-2; D remains unclear. This CDR3 has 15 amino acids. V was pared by 2 bases and J by 1 base, with 9 bases between. In germline, CDR1 is SGDLS, CDR2 YYNGEE. The CDR3 DNA sequence: TGTGCCAGCAGCGTGGGTCTAAGGAACACCGGGGAGCTGTTTTTT. It encodes CASSVGLRNTGELFF.

The V and J genes are TRBV6-5 and TRBJ2-1; TRBD2 aligns across 10 bases. V trimming: 2 bases; J trimming: 6 bases; junction bases outside the gene matches: 4. Looked up from germline, CDR1 is MNHEY and CDR2 is SVGAGI. The CDR3 covers 15 residues. DNA for the CDR3: TGTGCCAGCAGTTACCAGAGACTAGCGGGCAATGAGCAGTTCTTC. It codes for CASSYQRLAGNEQFF.

The chain is built from TRBV29-1 and TRBJ2-3; TRBD1 or TRBD2 may be the D gene (5 bases each). Trimming removed 0 bases at V and 4 bases at J, with 14 bases between. Germline CDR1 is SQVTM and CDR2 is ANQGSEA. The CDR3 is 15 residues long. CDR3 region: CSVEEWGRGADTQYF. The DNA of the CDR3 is TGCAGCGTTGAAGAATGGGGGAGAGGCGCAGATACGCAGTATTTT.

V and J are TRBV28 and TRBJ2-2; 9 bases are shared with TRBD1. Germline V gene data show CDR1 as MDHEN and CDR2 as SYDVKM. V lost 6 bases and J lost 1; bases outside the gene matches: 6. This CDR3 spans 16 amino acids. As DNA, the CDR3 is TGTGCCAGCAGCCCTACGGGACAGGGGAACACCGGGGAGCTGTTTTTT. It yields the protein CASSPTGQGNTGELFF.

The chain is built from TRBV29-1 and TRBJ1-5; weak D call: TRBD1 (5 bases). CDR1 and CDR2 from the germline V gene are SQVTM and ANQGSEA. The CDR3 extends over 13 amino acids. V was shortened by 5 bases and J by 2 bases, with 10 bases between the two germline ends. The CDR3 region has the DNA TGCAGCGTTCGGGTGACAGGCAATCAGCCCCAGCATTTT. The encoded protein is CSVRVTGNQPQHF.

The chain links TRBV27 to TRBJ1-5; no definite D call. Deletions cut 8 bases from V and 6 bases from J, with 11 bases between. Germline V gene lookup returns CDR1 MNHEY and CDR2 SMNVEV (reference sequence). The CDR3 covers 12 residues. CDR3 DNA sequence: TGTGCCAGCGGGAGGGTTGGTCAGCCCCAGCATTTT. It is translated as CASGRVGQPQHF.

In nucleotides, the CDR3 is TGTGCCTCCAGGCGGACAGAAGAGACCCAGTACTTC. Its protein product is CASRRTEETQYF. This chain connects TRBV2 to TRBJ2-5; weak D call: TRBD1 (6 bases). V was clipped by 11 bases and J by 3 bases, with 13 bases between them. The CDR3 is made up of 12 amino acids. Germline CDR1 is SNHLY and CDR2 is FYNNEI.

The gene calls are TRBV6-5 and TRBJ2-7; TRBD2 is a possible D gene (6 bases). Germline V lookup: CDR1 MNHEY, CDR2 SVGAGI. Trimming removed 6 bases from V and 0 bases from J, with 15 bases in between. The CDR3 loop spans 15 amino acids. CDR3 nucleotides: TGTGCCAGCAGGACCGAGCGGGCCTTCTCCTACGAGCAGTACTTC. Amino acid sequence: CASRTERAFSYEQYF.